The entry below gives a single TCR beta chain sequence along with its context. The CDR3 is made up of 19 amino acids. This entry comes from a study of shared clonotypes between healthy human individuals. Study-level background: The study enrolled a couple of women and a few men aged 18 to 49.

The method was immunoSEQ multiplex PCR; TCRdb's version includes in-frame clones alone and lacks a portion of them. The sample records hundreds of thousands of clones, 70% to 80% being singletons. This receptor was obtained from a woman between 40 and 55 years old in good health. Some clones in this sample may be carry-over from other donors' samples. The V and J genes are TRBV21-1 and TRBJ2-7. TRBV21-1 is reported as a pseudogene. The sample was PBMCs. The CDR3 protein is CASSKVRVGEFPLSYEQYF. In nucleotides, the CDR3 is TGTGCCAGCAGCAAAGTCCGGGTGGGGGAGTTCCCTTTAAGTTACGAGCAGTACTTC.